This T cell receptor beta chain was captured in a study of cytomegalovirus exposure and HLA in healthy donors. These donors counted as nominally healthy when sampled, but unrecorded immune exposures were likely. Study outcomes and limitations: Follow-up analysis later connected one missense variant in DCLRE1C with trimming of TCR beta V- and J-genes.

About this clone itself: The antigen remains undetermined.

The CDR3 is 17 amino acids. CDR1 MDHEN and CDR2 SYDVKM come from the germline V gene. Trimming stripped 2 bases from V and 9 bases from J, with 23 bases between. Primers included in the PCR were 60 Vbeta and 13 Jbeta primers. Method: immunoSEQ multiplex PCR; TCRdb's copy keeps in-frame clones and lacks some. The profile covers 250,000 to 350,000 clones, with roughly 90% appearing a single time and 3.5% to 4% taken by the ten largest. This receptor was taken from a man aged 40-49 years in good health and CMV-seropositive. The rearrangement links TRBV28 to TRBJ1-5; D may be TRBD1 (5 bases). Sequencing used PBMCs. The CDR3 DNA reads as TGTGCCAGCAGTTTAAATGAGTGGGGCAGGGCGTCTCGGCCCCAGCATTTT. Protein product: CASSLNEWGRASRPQHF.